This entry features one T cell receptor (beta chain) sequence. As yet, its antigen is unknown. Using immunoSEQ multiplex PCR, the repertoire was profiled, and TCRdb retains in-frame clones only, with some absent. The data contain some 1,900,000 clones, about 94% of them singletons. Positive CCR7 selection of CD45RO-negative cells yielded the naive CD8 cells, and terminally differentiated effector memory CD45RA+ cells were excluded. This entry comes from a study of shared clonotypes between healthy human individuals. CDR3 size: 15 residues. The V and J ends lost 3 bases and 1 base, in that order; junction bases with no gene match: 4. Germline V gene data show CDR1 as SNHLY and CDR2 as FYNNEI. Whole-study findings and limits: Memory subsets had estimated richness that was generally smaller than that of naive subsets.

This TCR came from a man aged 18 to 30 in good health. Input material: naive CD8+ T cells sorted from blood. The V call is TRBV2, the J call TRBJ1-1, with 8 bases matching TRBD1. The CDR3 here is CASSDPGGENTEAFF. In nucleotides, the CDR3 is TGTGCCAGCAGTGACCCAGGGGGCGAGAACACTGAAGCTTTCTTT.